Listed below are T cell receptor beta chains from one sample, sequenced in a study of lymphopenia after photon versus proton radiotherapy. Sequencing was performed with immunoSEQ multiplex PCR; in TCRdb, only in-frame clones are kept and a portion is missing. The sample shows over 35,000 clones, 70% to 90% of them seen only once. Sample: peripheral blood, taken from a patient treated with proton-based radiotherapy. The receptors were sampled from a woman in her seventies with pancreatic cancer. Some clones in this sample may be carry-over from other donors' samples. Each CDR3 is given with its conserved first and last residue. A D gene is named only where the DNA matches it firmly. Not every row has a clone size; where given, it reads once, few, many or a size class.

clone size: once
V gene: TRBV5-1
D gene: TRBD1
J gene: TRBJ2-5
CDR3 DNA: TGCGCCAGCAGCTTAGCAGGGACAGGGGAAGAGACCCAGTACTTC
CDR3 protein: CASSLAGTGEETQYF

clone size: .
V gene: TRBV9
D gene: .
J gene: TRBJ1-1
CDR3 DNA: TGTGCCAGCAGGGGCTCCCATGGGGTAAACACTGAAGCTTTCTTT
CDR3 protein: CASRGSHGVNTEAFF

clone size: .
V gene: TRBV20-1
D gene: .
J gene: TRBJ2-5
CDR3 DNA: TGCAGTGCGGGAGTTGAGACCCAGTACTTC
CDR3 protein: CSAGVETQYF

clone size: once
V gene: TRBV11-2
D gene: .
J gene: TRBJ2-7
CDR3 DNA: TGTGCCAGCAGCTTAGATAGGAGGGGGCGACGGGAGCAGTACTTC
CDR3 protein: CASSLDRRGRREQYF

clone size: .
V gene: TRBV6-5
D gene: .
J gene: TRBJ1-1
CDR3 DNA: TGTGCCAGCAGTTACATACAGGGAGGTAAGAGGGGTGAAGCTTTCTTT
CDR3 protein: CASSYIQGGKRGEAFF

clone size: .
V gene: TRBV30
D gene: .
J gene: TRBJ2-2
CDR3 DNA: TGTGCCTGGGGGGAGATGTGGCACCTTAACGGGGAGCTGTTTTTT
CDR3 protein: CAWGEMWHLNGELFF

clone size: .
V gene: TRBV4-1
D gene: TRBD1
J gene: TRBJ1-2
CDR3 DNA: TGCGCCAGCAGCCAAGTGGGGACAGGGATTGACTATGGCTACACCTTC
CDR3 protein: CASSQVGTGIDYGYTF

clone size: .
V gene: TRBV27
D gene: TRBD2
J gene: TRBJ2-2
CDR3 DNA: TGTGCCAGCCGCCGAGGACTAGCGAACACCGGGGAGCTGTTTTTT
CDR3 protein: CASRRGLANTGELFF

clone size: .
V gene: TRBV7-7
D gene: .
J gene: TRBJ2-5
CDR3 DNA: TGTGCTAGCAGCCCGAGGACGAAGGGGTTGTGGGAGACCCAGTACTTC
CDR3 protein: CASSPRTKGLWETQYF

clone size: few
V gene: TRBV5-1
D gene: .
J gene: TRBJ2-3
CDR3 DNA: TGCGCCAGCAGCTTGTGGGGGCTCACAGATACGCAGTATTTT
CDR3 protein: CASSLWGLTDTQYF

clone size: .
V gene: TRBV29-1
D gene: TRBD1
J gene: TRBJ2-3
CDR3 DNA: TGCAGCGTTGCGTTTCCGGGACAGGTGGACTCCACAGATACGCAGTATTTT
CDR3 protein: CSVAFPGQVDSTDTQYF

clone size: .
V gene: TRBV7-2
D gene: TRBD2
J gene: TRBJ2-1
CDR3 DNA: TGTGCCAGCAGCTTAGCTAGCGGGAGGGTCCGGGGGTACAATGAGCAGTTCTTC
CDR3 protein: CASSLASGRVRGYNEQFF

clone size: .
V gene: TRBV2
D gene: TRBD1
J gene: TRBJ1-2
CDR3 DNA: TGTGCCAGCAGTCCACGACAGGGTGAATATGGCTACACCTTC
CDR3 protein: CASSPRQGEYGYTF

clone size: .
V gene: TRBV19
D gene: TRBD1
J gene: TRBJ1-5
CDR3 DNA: TGTGCCAGTAGTACCCTGGACAGGCGAGATAGCAATCAGCCCCAGCATTTT
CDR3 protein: CASSTLDRRDSNQPQHF

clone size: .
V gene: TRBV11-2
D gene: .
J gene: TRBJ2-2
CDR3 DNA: TGTGCCAGCAGCTTATTGGAGGGCCCCCGGGGAGCTGTTTTT
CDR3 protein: CASSLLEGPRGAVF

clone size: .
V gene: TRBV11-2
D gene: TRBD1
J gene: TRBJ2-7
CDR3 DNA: TGTGCCAGCAGCTTAGATTGGGGACAGGGATTAGGCTACGAGCAGTACTTC
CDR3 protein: CASSLDWGQGLGYEQYF

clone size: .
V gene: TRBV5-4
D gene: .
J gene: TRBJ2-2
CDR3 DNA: TGTGCCAGCAGCTTGGGGGAAAACAGGGTCACCGGGGAGCTGTTTTTT
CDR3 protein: CASSLGENRVTGELFF

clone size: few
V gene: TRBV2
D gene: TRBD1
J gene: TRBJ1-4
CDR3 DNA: TGTGCCAGCAGCGACTTACAGGGAACAGGGGGAGAAAAACTGTTTTTT
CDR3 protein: CASSDLQGTGGEKLFF

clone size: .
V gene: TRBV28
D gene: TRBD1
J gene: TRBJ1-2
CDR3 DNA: TGTGCCAGCAGTGCCTCAGAGGGGGCCAACTATGGCTACACCTTC
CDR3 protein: CASSASEGANYGYTF

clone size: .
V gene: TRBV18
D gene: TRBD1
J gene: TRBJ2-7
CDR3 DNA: TGTGCCAGCTCGCCGGGACAGGGGGCCGAGCAGTACTTC
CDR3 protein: CASSPGQGAEQYF

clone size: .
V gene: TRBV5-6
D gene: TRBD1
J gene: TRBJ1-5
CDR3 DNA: TGTGCCAGCAGCATAAGGACAGGGGATCAGCCCCAGCATTTT
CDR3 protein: CASSIRTGDQPQHF

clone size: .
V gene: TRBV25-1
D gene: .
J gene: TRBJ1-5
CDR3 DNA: TGTGCCAGCAGTGACAGGGCGGGTCAGCCCCAGCATTTT
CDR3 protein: CASSDRAGQPQHF

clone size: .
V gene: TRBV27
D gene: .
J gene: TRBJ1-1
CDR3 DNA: TGTGCCAGCAGTTTAGGGGGTAACACTGAAGCTTTCTTT
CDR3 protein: CASSLGGNTEAFF

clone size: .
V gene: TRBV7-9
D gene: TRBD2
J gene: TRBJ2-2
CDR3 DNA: TGTGCCAGCAGCTTTGGGACTAGCGGGAGTAGGACCGGGGAGCTGTTTTTT
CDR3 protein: CASSFGTSGSRTGELFF

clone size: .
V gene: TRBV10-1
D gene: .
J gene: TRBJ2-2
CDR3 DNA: TGCGCCAGCAGTGACGGGCCCACCGGGGAGCTGTTTTTT
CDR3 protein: CASSDGPTGELFF

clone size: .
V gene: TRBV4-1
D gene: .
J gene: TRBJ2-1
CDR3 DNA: TGCGCCAGCAGCCAAGAGGTCGGTGAGCAGTTCTTC
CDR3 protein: CASSQEVGEQFF

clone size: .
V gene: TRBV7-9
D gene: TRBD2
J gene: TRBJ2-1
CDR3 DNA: TGTGCCAGCGCTCTTCGGGGACTAGCGGACGATGAGCAGTTCTTC
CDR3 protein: CASALRGLADDEQFF

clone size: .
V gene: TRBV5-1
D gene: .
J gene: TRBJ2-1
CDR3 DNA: TGCGCCAGCAGCTTGGTTGGGGGGAGGAAGTACAATGAGCAGTTCTTC
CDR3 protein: CASSLVGGRKYNEQFF

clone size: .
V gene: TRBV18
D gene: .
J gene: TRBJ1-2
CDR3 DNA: TGTGCCAGCTCACCACGGATGGATCCGACAAACTATGGCTACACCTTC
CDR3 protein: CASSPRMDPTNYGYTF

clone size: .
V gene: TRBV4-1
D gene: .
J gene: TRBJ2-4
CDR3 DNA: TGCGCCAGCAGCCAAGACTTGGGGGCAGCCAAAAACATTCAGTACTTC
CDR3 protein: CASSQDLGAAKNIQYF

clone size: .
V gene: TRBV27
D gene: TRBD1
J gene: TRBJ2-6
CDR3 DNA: TGTGCCAGCAGGTCCTACAGGGGGCCGAGCTCTGGGGCCAACGTCCTGACTTTC
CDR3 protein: CASRSYRGPSSGANVLTF

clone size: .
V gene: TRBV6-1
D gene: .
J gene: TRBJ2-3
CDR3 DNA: TGTGCCAGCAACTATTGGGATACGCAGTATTTT
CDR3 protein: CASNYWDTQYF

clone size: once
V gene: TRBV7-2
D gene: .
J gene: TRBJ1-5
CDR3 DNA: TGTGCCAGCAGCTTAGTAAATGAAGGTCCCCAGCATTTT
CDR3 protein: CASSLVNEGPQHF

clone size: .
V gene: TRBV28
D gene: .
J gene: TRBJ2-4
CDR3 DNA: TGTGCCAGCCGACGCAGGGAGGCCAAAAACATTCAGTACTTC
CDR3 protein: CASRRREAKNIQYF

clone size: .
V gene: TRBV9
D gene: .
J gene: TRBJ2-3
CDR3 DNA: TGTGCCAGCAGCGTAGCGGGAGTAGAGGGAGATACGCAGTATTTT
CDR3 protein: CASSVAGVEGDTQYF

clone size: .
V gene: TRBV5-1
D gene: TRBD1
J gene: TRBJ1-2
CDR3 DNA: TGCGCCAGCAGCTCGACAGGGGATTCCCACTATGGCTACACCTTC
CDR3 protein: CASSSTGDSHYGYTF

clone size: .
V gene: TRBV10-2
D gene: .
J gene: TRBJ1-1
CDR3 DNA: TGCGCCAGCAGTGGGGCATATACGAACACTGAAGCTTTCTTT
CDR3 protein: CASSGAYTNTEAFF

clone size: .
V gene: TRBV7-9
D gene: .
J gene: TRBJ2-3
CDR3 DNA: TGTGCCAGCAGCTTGAGGACTCCGAGCACAGATACGCAGTATTTT
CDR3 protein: CASSLRTPSTDTQYF

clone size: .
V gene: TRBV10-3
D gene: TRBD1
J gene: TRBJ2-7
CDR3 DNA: TGTGCCACCTTGGGACAGAACGAGCAGTACTTC
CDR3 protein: CATLGQNEQYF

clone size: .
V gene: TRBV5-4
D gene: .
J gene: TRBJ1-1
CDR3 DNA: TGTGCCAGCAGCTTTCGGGATCTGAACACTGAAGCTTTCTTT
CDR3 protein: CASSFRDLNTEAFF